This entry concerns a single T cell receptor (beta chain). The sample providers were healthy Caucasian people from Russia, aged roughly 6 to 90. The extraction recovered at least 6 micrograms of total RNA per sample. A sample-barcoded 5' primer and a J-beta primer mix were used in a second PCR of roughly 6 to 11 cycles. MiXCR, run by TCRdb on the 5' RACE reads, gives a single entry per CDR3 protein. The sample has under 2 million distinct CDR3 sequences, about 35% seen once; the top ten hold around 10%. This CDR3 is built from 19 residues. Germline V gene lookup returns CDR1 SNHLY and CDR2 FYNNEI. The data were obtained in a study of blood T cells in healthy people across ages.

Specimen: blood. The sequence was collected from a woman younger than 45 in good health. The chain couples TRBV2 to TRBJ2-4; D possibly corresponds to TRBD1 (5 bases). Judging by the DNA end, TRBJ2-7 fits better; the J call may be wrong. The CDR3 is CASSPPVSQGTTISYEQYF. Written as DNA, the CDR3 is TGTGCCAGCAGCCCACCCGTTTCGCAGGGTACGACCATTTCCTACGAGCAGTACTTC.